The clone carrying this T cell receptor (beta chain) was recorded once. Its antigen is currently unknown. The data were obtained in a study of T cell responses to AZD1222 COVID-19 vaccine. Regarding the study as a whole: Vaccine-associated CD4 TCRs spanned spike, dominant at 160-218 and 743-854.

Using immunoSEQ multiplex PCR, the repertoire was profiled, and TCRdb retains in-frame clones only, with some absent. The sample holds roughly 150,000 clones, about 89% seen once. V lost 5 bases and J lost 7, with 17 bases in between. Germline loops: CDR1 SGHVS, CDR2 FNYEAQ. The CDR3 contains 14 residues. The chain joins TRBV7-6 to TRBJ2-5; D gene ambiguous. This sequence was found in an adult who received the AZD1222 COVID-19 vaccine. Material: peripheral blood, obtained 28 days after the second AZD1222 dose. The CDR3 sequence is CASSQPGNQRTQYF. The CDR3 DNA reads TGTGCCAGCAGCCAGCCGGGCAACCAGAGGACCCAGTACTTC.